The 25 T cell receptor beta chains listed next were all sequenced from one sample in a study of cytomegalovirus exposure and HLA in healthy donors. Amplification used 60 Vbeta primers and 13 Jbeta primers. Profiled with immunoSEQ multiplex PCR; TCRdb holds only in-frame clones, not every one. The table has about 170,000 clones, under 80% seen once. The sample was PBMCs. These TCRs come from a female donor in good health and CMV-seronegative.

The rearrangement links TRBV19 to TRBJ2-1, with a weak D call TRBD2 (6 bases). V gave up 0 bases and J gave up 8 bases, with 14 bases separating them. Germline V CDR1 and CDR2: LNHDA, SQIVND (reference sequence). The CDR3 is 15 amino acids. In nucleotides, the CDR3 is TGTGCCAGTAGTATAGAAGGAGCGGGTATATATGAGCAGTTCTTC. Translation gives CASSIEGAGIYEQFF.

The chain employs TRBV5-1 and TRBJ1-4; 8 bases agree with TRBD1. Per germline, CDR1 SGHRS and CDR2 YFSETQ. The CDR3 consists of 17 residues. V gave up 2 bases and J gave up 0 bases; unmatched junction bases: 6. The DNA of the CDR3 is TGCGCCAGCAGCTTAGCGCCACAGGGGGCAACTAATGAAAAACTGTTTTTT. Translating it yields CASSLAPQGATNEKLFF. Supplemented by reference TRBV5-1 and TRBJ1-4, the full variable domain reads KAGVTQTPRYLIKTRGQQVTLSCSPISGHRSVSWYQQTPGQGLQFLFEYFSETQRNKGNFPGRFSGRQFSNSRSEMNVSTLELGDSALYLCASSLAPQGATNEKLFFGSGTQLSVL.

This chain connects TRBV18 to TRBJ1-1, with a weak D call TRBD1 (5 bases). The CDR3 length is 15 residues. Germline V lookup: CDR1 KGHSH, CDR2 LQKENI. V was trimmed by 4 bases and J by 1 base, leaving 13 bases between them. CDR3 region: CASSRSDTGNTEAFF. The CDR3 bases are TGTGCCAGCTCACGCTCTGACACAGGGAACACTGAAGCTTTCTTT.

The rearrangement joins TRBV7-3 to TRBJ2-2; TRBD2 matches 8 bases. Germline values: CDR1 SGHTA, CDR2 FQGTGA. This CDR3 region has 15 residues. V was clipped by 3 bases and J by 1 base; unmatched bases: 1. In DNA, the CDR3 is TGTGCCAGCAGCTTCGCGGGAGGGAACACCGGGGAGCTGTTTTTT. It yields the protein CASSFAGGNTGELFF.

The genes are TRBV30 and TRBJ2-5, with D perhaps matching TRBD2 (6 bases). V was shortened by 0 bases and J by 4 bases, with 12 bases between the two germline ends. Germline CDR1 GTSNPN, CDR2 SVGIG (reference sequence). This CDR3 comprises 14 residues. This CDR3 reads CAWSVSGVGETQYF. The CDR3 DNA reads as TGTGCCTGGAGTGTCTCGGGAGTCGGAGAGACCCAGTACTTC.

This clone was found once. The J gene is TRBJ2-5, the V gene TRBV28; D call uncertain. The end of the DNA fits TRBJ2-7 better, so the J call may be wrong. The CDR3 has 13 amino acids. CDR1 is MDHEN and CDR2 is SYDVKM in the germline V gene. The CDR3 nucleotides read TGTGCCAGCAGTTTGGTCATCGTCCACGAGCAGTACTTC. Its translation is CASSLVIVHEQYF.

There are a few counts of this clone. The V and J genes are TRBV5-1 and TRBJ1-1, with 7 positions matching TRBD1. The length of the CDR3 is 13 residues. The J segment lost 5 bases and the V segment lost 1 base, leaving 2 bases of the junction unmatched. Looked up from germline, CDR1 is SGHRS and CDR2 is YFSETQ. CDR3 sequence (DNA): TGCGCCAGCAGCTTGACAGGGGTTACTGAAGCTTTCTTT. Translation gives CASSLTGVTEAFF.

This clone was seen a handful of times. CDR3 region: CASSRGRNTEAFF. The CDR3 coding sequence is TGCGCCAGCAGCCGAGGGCGGAACACTGAAGCTTTCTTT. The chain recombines TRBV4-3 with TRBJ1-1, with D hard to call. The V gene lost 4 bases and the J gene lost 1 base, with 7 bases spanning the gap. The CDR3 is 13 residues long. Germline lookup yields CDR1 LGHNA and CDR2 YSLEER.

The J gene is TRBJ2-3, the V gene TRBV7-3; no firm D call. The V end was cut by 0 bases, the J end by 3 bases, with 10 bases between. Germline CDR1 is SGHTA and CDR2 is FQGTGA. The length of the CDR3 is 15 residues. CDR3 coding DNA: TGTGCCAGCAGCTTAACCACCGGTAGAACAGATACGCAGTATTTT. It codes for CASSLTTGRTDTQYF.

The chain joins TRBV27 to TRBJ1-2; maybe TRBD1 (5 bases). This CDR3 is 13 amino acids long. V was cut by 3 bases and J by 8 bases, with 13 bases left in between. Germline V lookup: CDR1 MNHEY, CDR2 SMNVEV (reference sequence). The CDR3 spells CASSLEGVGGYTF. DNA of the CDR3: TGTGCCAGCAGTTTGGAAGGGGTCGGGGGCTACACCTTC.

The rearrangement joins TRBV7-2 to TRBJ1-1; 7 bases map to TRBD1. V lost 0 bases to trimming and J lost 4 bases; unmatched junction nucleotides: 8. Germline CDR1 reads SGHTA; CDR2 reads FQGNSA. The CDR3 length is 16 residues. This CDR3 reads CASSLALTGRGTEAFF. The CDR3 bases are TGTGCCAGCAGCTTAGCCTTGACAGGGAGAGGCACTGAAGCTTTCTTT. The whole variable domain, remainder taken from reference TRBV7-2 and TRBJ1-1, is GAGVSQSPSNKVTEKGKDVELRCDPISGHTALYWYRQSLGQGLEFLIYFQGNSAPDKSGLPSDRFSAERTGGSVSTLTIQRTQQEDSAVYLCASSLALTGRGTEAFFGQGTRLTVV.

This clone has just a few counts. The chain recombines TRBV30 with TRBJ2-7; possibly TRBD2 for D (5 bases). Looked up from germline, CDR1 is GTSNPN and CDR2 is SVGIG (reference sequence). This CDR3 has 13 amino acids. V was pared by 6 bases and J by 0 bases, with 12 bases between. Here the CDR3 DNA reads TGTGCCTGCAACCCCCGGGGCTCCTACGAGCAGTACTTC. Translated: CACNPRGSYEQYF.

In this sample, this clone turned up a few times. The chain employs TRBV6-6 and TRBJ1-4; possibly TRBD1 for D (6 bases). Deletions cut 4 bases from V and 0 bases from J, with 12 bases between. CDR1 is MNHNY, CDR2 SVGAGI, per germline (reference sequence). The CDR3 spans 16 residues. The CDR3 is CASSSKNRATNEKLFF. CDR3 nucleotides: TGTGCCAGCAGTTCTAAAAACAGGGCAACTAATGAAAAACTGTTTTTT.

The chain couples TRBV28 to TRBJ1-4, with 7 bases aligning to TRBD1. The junction had 12 bases not matched to a gene; V was cut back by 6 bases and J by 5 bases. Germline assignment: CDR1 MDHEN and CDR2 SYDVKM. The CDR3 runs to 16 residues. The CDR3 region is CASSPNPGQINEKLFF. CDR3 in DNA: TGTGCCAGCAGCCCTAACCCGGGACAGATAAATGAAAAACTGTTTTTT. Complete variable domain (other parts from reference TRBV28 and TRBJ1-4): DVKVTQSSRYLVKRTGEKVFLECVQDMDHENMFWYRQDPGLGLRLIYFSYDVKMKEKGDIPEGYSVSREKKERFSLILESASTNQTSMYLCASSPNPGQINEKLFFGSGTQLSVL.

The chain carries TRBV11-3 and TRBJ2-7; no definite D call. Germline V gene sequence: CDR1 SGHNT, CDR2 YENEEA. V was pared by 5 bases and J by 0 bases, with 11 bases between. This CDR3 comprises 14 residues. CDR3: CASSPLRSSYEQYF. CDR3 nucleotide sequence: TGTGCCAGCAGCCCCCTCCGGAGCTCCTACGAGCAGTACTTC.

This chain links TRBV6-5 with TRBJ2-5, with TRBD2 matching over 8 bases. The ends lost 6 bases at V and 5 bases at J; junction bases unmatched: 5. The CDR3 loop spans 13 amino acids. Germline lookup yields CDR1 MNHEY and CDR2 SVGAGI. CDR3 protein: CASSYAGGETQYF. For the CDR3, the DNA is TGTGCCAGCAGCTATGCGGGGGGTGAGACCCAGTACTTC.

V is TRBV6-1 and J is TRBJ2-7; the match to TRBD2 covers 7 bases. The CDR3 consists of 13 residues. Germline trimming cut 8 bases from V and 1 base from J; bases unmatched to any gene: 5. The germline gives CDR1 MNHNS, CDR2 SASEGT. The chain's CDR3 is CASGTGGSYEQYF. CDR3 nucleotides: TGTGCCAGCGGGACCGGGGGGTCCTACGAGCAGTACTTC.

The J gene is TRBJ1-1, the V gene TRBV7-2; TRBD1 might be the D (6 bases). The CDR3 is 13 residues long. Germline CDR1 reads SGHTA; CDR2 reads FQGNSA. The germline V and J ends were trimmed by 2 bases and 4 bases, with 8 bases remaining between them. Here the CDR3 DNA reads TGTGCCAGCAGCTTACACAGGGTCACTGAAGCTTTCTTT. Its protein is CASSLHRVTEAFF.

The V call is TRBV6-5, the J call TRBJ2-1, with D tentatively TRBD2 (6 bases). V was shortened by 6 bases and J by 2 bases, with 14 bases between the two germline ends. The CDR3 is made up of 15 amino acids. Germline CDR1 reads MNHEY; CDR2 reads SVGAGI. Here the CDR3 DNA reads TGTGCCAGCAGCCCACTCGGGGGACCCTACAATGAGCAGTTCTTC. Its protein product is CASSPLGGPYNEQFF.

The rearrangement uses TRBV7-2 and TRBJ2-2; D might be TRBD2 (6 bases). Germline V gene lookup returns CDR1 SGHTA and CDR2 FQGNSA. The CDR3 covers 13 residues. The germline V and J ends were trimmed by 3 bases and 7 bases, with 9 bases remaining between them. CDR3 in DNA: TGTGCCAGCAGCTTCCGGGGGAGCGGGGAGCTGTTTTTT. Translating gives CASSFRGSGELFF.

The rearrangement uses TRBV5-5 and TRBJ2-7; D may be TRBD1 (6 bases). V shed 2 bases and J shed 3 bases, with 15 bases lying between them. Germline lookup yields CDR1 SGHKS and CDR2 YYEKEE (reference sequence). The CDR3 has 15 residues. CDR3 DNA: TGTGCCAGCAGCTTATCACAGGGTGCCCTCTACGAGCAGTACTTC. Encoded protein: CASSLSQGALYEQYF. Complete variable domain (other parts from reference TRBV5-5 and TRBJ2-7): DAGVTQSPTHLIKTRGQQVTLRCSPISGHKSVSWYQQVLGQGPQFIFQYYEKEERGRGNFPDRFSARQFPNYSSELNVNALLLGDSALYLCASSLSQGALYEQYFGPGTRLTVT.

The chain uses TRBV5-1 and TRBJ1-2; 7 bases fit TRBD1. The CDR3 contains 13 residues. The germline CDR1 and CDR2 sequences are SGHRS and YFSETQ. The ends lost 1 base at V and 4 bases at J; junction bases unmatched: 1. As DNA, the CDR3 is TGCGCCAGCAGCTTGACAGGGGTCTATGGCTACACCTTC. It yields the protein CASSLTGVYGYTF. Looking up the rest from reference TRBV5-1 and TRBJ1-2 gives the full variable domain: KAGVTQTPRYLIKTRGQQVTLSCSPISGHRSVSWYQQTPGQGLQFLFEYFSETQRNKGNFPGRFSGRQFSNSRSEMNVSTLELGDSALYLCASSLTGVYGYTFGSGTRLTVV.

This clone has just a few counts. The chain recombines TRBV7-3 with TRBJ1-2, with TRBD1 identical over 10 bases. Germline values: CDR1 SGHTA, CDR2 FQGTGA. CDR3 length: 13 residues. The V segment lost 8 bases and the J segment 6 bases; nucleotides outside the gene matches: 6. The CDR3 DNA sequence: TGTGCCAGCGGGACCGGGACAGGGGATGGCTACACCTTC. Amino acids: CASGTGTGDGYTF.

The chain's CDR3 is CASSLVGGTYEQYF. For the CDR3, the DNA is TGTGCCAGCAGTTTAGTGGGGGGAACCTACGAGCAGTACTTC. V usage is TRBV28 and J usage is TRBJ2-5; D might be TRBD2 (6 bases). Gene TRBJ2-7 matches the end of the DNA better, so the J call may be wrong. Germline CDR1 is MDHEN and CDR2 is SYDVKM. CDR3 length: 14 amino acids.

V usage is TRBV10-3 and J usage is TRBJ1-6, with D possibly matching TRBD1 (5 bases). Germline V CDR1 and CDR2: ENHRY, SYGVKD. This CDR3 comprises 17 residues. V was cut by 3 bases and J by 6 bases, with 18 bases left in between. The CDR3 is CAISDGAGSNSNSPLHF. For the CDR3, the DNA is TGTGCCATCAGTGACGGGGCGGGGAGCAACTCTAATTCACCCCTCCACTTT.